This TCR beta chain comes out of a study of blood T cell repertoires in COVID-19. About the study: The United States, Italy and Spain supplied acute and convalescent COVID-19 samples. PBMCs, B-cell-depleted T cells, or T cells were the source of the cDNA or gDNA that made up the material.

The V gene lost 4 bases and the J gene lost 0 bases, with 16 bases spanning the gap. CDR3 size: 16 residues. Germline V lookup: CDR1 WNHNN, CDR2 SYGVQD (reference sequence). Original processing notes: Nucleated cell counts were estimated from reference gene primer amplification. Some clones are missing from TCRdb's copy, which holds only in-frame ones; the method was immunoSEQ multiplex PCR. That table furnishes V, J and clone size, whereas the DNA furnished D and trimming. The sample lists over 200,000 clones; 92% were seen once. The receptor's source is a man younger than 40 with acute or convalescent COVID-19. The chain couples TRBV10-1 to TRBJ2-7; possible D gene TRBD1, 5 bases. Input material: peripheral blood. The DNA for the CDR3 is TGCGCCAGCAGTGCGGCAGGGAATTTTCCCTCCTACGAGCAGTACTTC. The encoded protein is CASSAAGNFPSYEQYF.